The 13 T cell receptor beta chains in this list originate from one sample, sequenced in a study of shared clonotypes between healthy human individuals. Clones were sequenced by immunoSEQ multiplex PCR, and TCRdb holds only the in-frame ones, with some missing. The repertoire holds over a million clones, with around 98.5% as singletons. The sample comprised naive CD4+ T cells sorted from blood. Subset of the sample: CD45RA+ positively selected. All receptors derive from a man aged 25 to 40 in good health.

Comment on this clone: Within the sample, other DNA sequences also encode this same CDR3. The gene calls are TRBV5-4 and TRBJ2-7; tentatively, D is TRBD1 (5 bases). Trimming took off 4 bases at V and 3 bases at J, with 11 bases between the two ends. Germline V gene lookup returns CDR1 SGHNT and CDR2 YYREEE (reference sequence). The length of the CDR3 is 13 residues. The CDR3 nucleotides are TGTGCCAGCAGCCACGACAGAGTCTACGAGCAGTACTTC. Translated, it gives CASSHDRVYEQYF.

CDR3 loop: CASSAVGGLANTGELFF. CDR3 in DNA: TGTGCCAGCAGCGCGGTCGGGGGGTTAGCGAACACCGGGGAGCTGTTTTTT. The J gene is TRBJ2-2, the V gene TRBV9; 7 positions agree with TRBD2. V was pared by 3 bases and J by 0 bases, with 8 bases of the junction left unmatched. CDR1 and CDR2 (germline): SGDLS, YYNGEE. This CDR3 region has 17 residues. Full variable domain (missing parts from reference TRBV9 and TRBJ2-2): DSGVTQTPKHLITATGQRVTLRCSPRSGDLSVYWYQQSLDQGLQFLIQYYNGEERAKGNILERFSAQQFPDLHSELNLSSLELGDSALYFCASSAVGGLANTGELFFGEGSRLTVL.

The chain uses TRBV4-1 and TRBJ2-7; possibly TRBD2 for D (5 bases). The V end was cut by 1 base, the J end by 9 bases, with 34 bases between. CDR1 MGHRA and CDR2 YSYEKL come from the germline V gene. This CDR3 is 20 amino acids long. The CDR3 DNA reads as TGCGCCAGCAGCCAAGGGGAAGAGTTTTGGGTACGCGGGTCGATAATAGGGCAGTACTTC. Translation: CASSQGEEFWVRGSIIGQYF.

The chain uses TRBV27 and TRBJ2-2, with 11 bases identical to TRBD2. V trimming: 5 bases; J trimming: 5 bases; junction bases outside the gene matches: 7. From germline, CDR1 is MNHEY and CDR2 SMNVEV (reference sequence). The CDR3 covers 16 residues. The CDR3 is CASSHQGLAETGELFF. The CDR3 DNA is TGTGCCAGCAGTCACCAGGGACTAGCGGAGACCGGGGAGCTGTTTTTT.

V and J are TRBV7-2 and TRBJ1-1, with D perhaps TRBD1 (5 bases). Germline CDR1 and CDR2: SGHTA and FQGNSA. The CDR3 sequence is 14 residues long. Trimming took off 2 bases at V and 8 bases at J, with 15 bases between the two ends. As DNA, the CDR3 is TGTGCCAGCAGCTTAAACAGCGGGGCCTCCGAAGCTTTCTTT. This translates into CASSLNSGASEAFF.

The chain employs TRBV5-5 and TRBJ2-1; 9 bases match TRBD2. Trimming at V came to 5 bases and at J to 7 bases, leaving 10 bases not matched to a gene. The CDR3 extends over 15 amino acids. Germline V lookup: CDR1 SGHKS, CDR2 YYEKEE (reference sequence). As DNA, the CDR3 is TGTGCCAGCAGTCTGGGGTGGCTAGCGGGGAATGAGCAGTTCTTC. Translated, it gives CASSLGWLAGNEQFF. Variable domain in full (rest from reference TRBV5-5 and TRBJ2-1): DAGVTQSPTHLIKTRGQQVTLRCSPISGHKSVSWYQQVLGQGPQFIFQYYEKEERGRGNFPDRFSARQFPNYSSELNVNALLLGDSALYLCASSLGWLAGNEQFFGPGTRLTVL.

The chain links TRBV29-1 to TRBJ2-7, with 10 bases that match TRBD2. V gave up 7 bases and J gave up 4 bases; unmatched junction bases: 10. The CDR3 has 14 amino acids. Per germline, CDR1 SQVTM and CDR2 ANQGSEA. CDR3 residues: CSAIILAGRYEQYF. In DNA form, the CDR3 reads TGCAGCGCCATAATACTAGCGGGAAGGTACGAGCAGTACTTC.

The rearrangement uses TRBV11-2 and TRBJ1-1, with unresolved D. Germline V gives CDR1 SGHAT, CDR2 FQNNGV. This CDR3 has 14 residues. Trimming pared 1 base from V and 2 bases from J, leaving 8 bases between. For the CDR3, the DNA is TGTGCCAGCAGCTTAGGGATTGTTAACACTGAAGCTTTCTTT. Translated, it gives CASSLGIVNTEAFF.

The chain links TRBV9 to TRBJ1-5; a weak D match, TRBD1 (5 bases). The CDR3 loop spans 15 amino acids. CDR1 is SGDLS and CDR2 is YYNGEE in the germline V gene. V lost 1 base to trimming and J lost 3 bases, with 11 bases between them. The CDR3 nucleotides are TGTGCCAGCAGCGTATATGGGGGACCCAATCAGCCCCAGCATTTT. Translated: CASSVYGGPNQPQHF.

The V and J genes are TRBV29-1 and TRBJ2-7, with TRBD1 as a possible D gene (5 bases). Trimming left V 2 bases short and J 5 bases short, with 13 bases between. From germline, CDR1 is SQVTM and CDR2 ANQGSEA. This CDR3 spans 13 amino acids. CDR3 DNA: TGCAGCGTTGAAAGGACCTGGGGCGACGAGCAGTACTTC. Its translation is CSVERTWGDEQYF.

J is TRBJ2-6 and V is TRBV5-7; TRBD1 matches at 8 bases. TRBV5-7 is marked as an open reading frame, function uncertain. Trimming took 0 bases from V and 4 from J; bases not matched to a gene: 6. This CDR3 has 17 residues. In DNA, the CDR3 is TGTGCCAGCAGCTTGGCTGGACAGGGTAGGGGGGCCAACGTCCTGACTTTC. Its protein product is CASSLAGQGRGANVLTF.

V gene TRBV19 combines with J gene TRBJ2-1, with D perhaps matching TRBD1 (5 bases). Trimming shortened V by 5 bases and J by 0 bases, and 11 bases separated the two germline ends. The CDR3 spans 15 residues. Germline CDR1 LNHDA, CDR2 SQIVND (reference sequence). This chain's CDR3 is CASSPQGSSYNEQFF. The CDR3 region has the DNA TGTGCCAGTAGTCCTCAGGGTAGCTCCTACAATGAGCAGTTCTTC. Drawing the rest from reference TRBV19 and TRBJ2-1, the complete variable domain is DGGITQSPKYLFRKEGQNVTLSCEQNLNHDAMYWYRQDPGQGLRLIYYSQIVNDFQKGDIAEGYSVSREKKESFPLTVTSAQKNPTAFYLCASSPQGSSYNEQFFGPGTRLTVL.

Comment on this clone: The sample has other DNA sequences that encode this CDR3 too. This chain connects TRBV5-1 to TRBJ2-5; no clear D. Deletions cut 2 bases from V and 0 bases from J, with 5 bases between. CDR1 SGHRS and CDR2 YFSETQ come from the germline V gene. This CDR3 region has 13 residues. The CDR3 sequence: CASSLGYQETQYF. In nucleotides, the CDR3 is TGCGCCAGCAGCTTAGGGTACCAAGAGACCCAGTACTTC.